This T cell receptor (beta chain) was obtained from a study of graft-versus-host responses after intestinal transplantation. About the study: Among the recipients, all got anti-thymocyte globulin induction and then tacrolimus and steroids for 3 to 4 years. General observations from the study: GvH clones detected in recipient marrow included some appearing first in ileum or blood. Some patients had graft-donor T cell macrochimerism, and their allografts showed high graft-versus-host to host-versus-graft clonal ratios.

This table comes from immunoSEQ multiplex PCR, and its TCRdb copy is limited to in-frame clones, with some not included. The sample carries about 100,000 clones, roughly 87% recorded once. The germline CDR1 and CDR2 sequences are LGHNT and FRNRAP. There are 14 residues in the CDR3. With respect to this clone: The antigen is not known. Its ends do not fully match the called genes, so a read error is possible.

The sequences come from unstimulated CD4+ T cells sorted from spleen or lymph node cells, collected before transplant. J is TRBJ2-4 and V is TRBV12-5; TRBD2 aligns across 7 bases. The source is a human donor who was the organ donor for an intestinal transplant. CDR3 in amino acids: CACGSGGLENIQYF. The CDR3, as DNA: TGTGCTTGTGGTTCGGGGGGACTCGAAAACATTCAGTACTTC.